This passage covers 5 T cell receptor beta chains from one sample sequenced in a study of blood T cell repertoires in COVID-19 (TCRdb year 2020). The method was the immunoSEQ multiplex PCR assay. Sourced from immuneACCESS, this table was stored by TCRdb with only in-frame sequences that have V and J called. A share of the clones is absent; for the studies checked, an unresolved V gene accounts for under half, and the remainder has no known explanation. The sample table contains roughly 290,000 clones; only one count was recorded for approximately 85% of them. The top ten clones comprise roughly 2.2% of the sample. Specimen: PBMCs or T cells enriched from blood (not recorded which). All receptors come from a young man who had recovered from COVID-19.

This clone occurred once. The chain combines TRBV5-1 with TRBJ2-5; D gene uncertain. The CDR3 covers 13 residues. Trimming took 4 bases from V and 4 from J, leaving 11 bases between them. CDR1 and CDR2 from the germline V gene are SGHRS and YFSETQ. Here the CDR3 DNA reads TGCGCCAGCAGCGTAGAGGTCGCAGAGACCCAGTACTTC. This encodes CASSVEVAETQYF.

In DNA form, the CDR3 reads TGTGCCTTAGGGGAAGATACGCAGTATTTT. Its translation: CALGEDTQYF. The chain joins TRBV6-5 to TRBJ2-3; D might be TRBD1 (5 bases). V dropped 11 bases and J dropped 5 bases, with 8 bases sitting between them. This CDR3 comprises 10 residues. Germline values: CDR1 MNHEY, CDR2 SVGAGI.

This chain uses TRBV12-5 with TRBJ2-1, with 7 bases that match TRBD2. This CDR3 is built from 14 residues. The junction had 4 bases not matched to a gene; V was cut back by 0 bases and J by 8 bases. CDR1 LGHNT and CDR2 FRNRAP come from the germline V gene. CDR3 DNA: TGTGCTAGTGGTTTGGTTGGACTAGAAGATGAGCAGTTCTTC. As protein: CASGLVGLEDEQFF.

This chain connects TRBV2 to TRBJ2-1; D is unresolved. The V and J ends lost 7 bases and 4 bases respectively, with 11 bases between them. CDR1 SNHLY and CDR2 FYNNEI come from the germline V gene. There are 13 residues in the CDR3. CDR3 sequence reads: CASTRGRYNEQFF. CDR3 bases: TGTGCCAGCACCCGTGGGCGTTACAATGAGCAGTTCTTC.

This chain links TRBV18 with TRBJ2-7; D might be TRBD1 (5 bases). The CDR3 consists of 15 residues. V was pared by 2 bases and J by 3 bases, with 14 bases between. Germline V gene lookup returns CDR1 KGHSH and CDR2 LQKENI. This CDR3 is CASSPYSGSDYEQYF. CDR3 DNA sequence: TGTGCCAGCTCACCATACTCAGGGTCTGACTACGAGCAGTACTTC. Drawing the rest from reference TRBV18 and TRBJ2-7, the complete variable domain is NAGVMQNPRHLVRRRGQEARLRCSPMKGHSHVYWYRQLPEEGLKFMVYLQKENIIDESGMPKERFSAEFPKEGPSILRIQQVVRGDSAAYFCASSPYSGSDYEQYFGPGTRLTVT.